These 24 T cell receptor beta chains came from one sample sequenced in a study of identical twins. TCRdb used MiXCR to reprocess the 5' RACE reads, holding one entry per CDR3 protein. The table includes fewer than 350,000 distinct CDR3 sequences, around 8.8% detected once. This same sample was also taken into another study, of yellow fever vaccine responses in identical twins.

Material for sequencing was memory (CD45RO+) T cells sorted from blood. The receptors derive from a woman between 18 and 29 years old in good health.

This clonotype turned up a few times. The chain links TRBV5-1 to TRBJ2-2; 8 bases map to TRBD2. The length of the CDR3 is 14 residues. From germline, CDR1 is SGHRS and CDR2 YFSETQ. With V trimmed by 4 bases and J by 5 bases, 4 bases remained unmatched. The CDR3 bases are TGCGCCAGCAGCCCAGCGGGGGTTACCGGGGAGCTGTTTTTT. Its protein product is CASSPAGVTGELFF.

This clonotype was counted ten times or more. The chain employs TRBV7-2 and TRBJ2-2; D unclear. CDR1 is SGHTA and CDR2 is FQGNSA in the germline V gene. CDR3 length equals 14 residues. The ends were cut back, 2 bases at V and 1 base at J, with 5 bases in the middle. Here the CDR3 DNA reads TGTGCCAGCAGCTTATACCTGAACACCGGGGAGCTGTTTTTT. Protein product: CASSLYLNTGELFF.

This clonotype showed up just a few times. This rearrangement joins TRBV2 to TRBJ2-7; TRBD2 matches 8 bases. Germline CDR1 and CDR2: SNHLY and FYNNEI. V lost 6 bases to trimming and J lost 4 bases; unmatched junction nucleotides: 8. The CDR3 spans 14 residues. CDR3 nucleotides: TGTGCCAGCAGAGCCTATAGCGGGATATACGAGCAGTACTTC. It yields the protein CASRAYSGIYEQYF.

This clonotype turned up a few times. The chain joins TRBV20-1 to TRBJ2-1; 8 bases match TRBD2. This CDR3 contains 13 residues. Germline-derived CDR1 and CDR2 are DFQATT and SNEGSKA (reference sequence). CDR3 DNA: TGCAGCGGACAGCGGGGGTCCTACAATGAGCAGTTCTTC. Its translation is CSGQRGSYNEQFF.

This clonotype was recorded many times. The V call is TRBV15, the J call TRBJ1-3; maybe TRBD1 (5 bases). V was shortened by 0 bases and J by 4 bases, with 7 bases between the two germline ends. Germline V lookup: CDR1 LNHNV, CDR2 YYDKDF (reference sequence). The CDR3 loop spans 14 amino acids. Here the CDR3 DNA reads TGTGCCACCAGCAGAGATCCAGGGGGAAACACCATATATTTT. Its translation is CATSRDPGGNTIYF.

The DNA of the CDR3 is TGTGCCACGCGTGGACAGGGTTCTGAAGCTTTCTTT. Protein: CATRGQGSEAFF. The chain is built from TRBV19 and TRBJ1-1; TRBD1 matches at 8 bases. The CDR3 covers 12 residues. Per the germline V gene, CDR1 is LNHDA and CDR2 is SQIVND (reference sequence). Germline trimming cut 10 bases from V and 6 bases from J; bases unmatched to any gene: 7.

CDR3 amino acids: CASSIDNPGLGTYNEQFF. The CDR3 nucleotides read TGTGCCAGTAGTATAGATAACCCAGGCCTGGGCACCTACAATGAGCAGTTCTTC. This chain connects TRBV19 to TRBJ2-1; D remains ambiguous. Germline CDR1 LNHDA, CDR2 SQIVND (reference sequence). The CDR3 is 18 amino acids. Trimming took 0 bases from V and 2 from J, leaving 17 bases between them.

The sample holds a few counts of this clonotype. V and J are TRBV11-2 and TRBJ2-5; no definite D call. Trimming took 1 base from V and 5 from J, leaving 8 bases between them. Germline V gives CDR1 SGHAT, CDR2 FQNNGV. There are 13 residues in the CDR3. CDR3 region: CASSLVQWETQYF. The CDR3 region has the DNA TGTGCCAGCAGCTTAGTGCAATGGGAGACCCAGTACTTC.

There are many counts of this clonotype. The rearrangement uses TRBV10-3 and TRBJ2-3; a weak D match, TRBD2 (6 bases). This CDR3 spans 13 amino acids. V dropped 5 bases and J dropped 2 bases, with 8 bases sitting between them. Germline V gene sequence: CDR1 ENHRY, CDR2 SYGVKD. CDR3 in DNA: TGTGCCATCAGTTGGGGGGACACAGATACGCAGTATTTT. Translating gives CAISWGDTDTQYF.

This clonotype was observed at least ten times. This chain links TRBV3-1 with TRBJ1-2, with D perhaps TRBD1 (5 bases). The CDR3 has 15 residues. V gave up 3 bases and J gave up 4 bases, with 15 bases separating them. Germline V gives CDR1 LGHDT, CDR2 YNNKEL (reference sequence). CDR3 coding DNA: TGTGCCAGCAGCCACGTCGTGGGGCGTGCCTATGGCTACACCTTC. This gives the protein CASSHVVGRAYGYTF.

This clonotype was counted at least ten times. The chain uses TRBV2 and TRBJ2-2, with D unclear. This CDR3 is built from 15 residues. Per the germline V gene, CDR1 is SNHLY and CDR2 is FYNNEI. Trimming left V 6 bases short and J 2 bases short, with 13 bases between. CDR3 residues: CASRSRTTNTGELFF. The DNA for the CDR3 is TGTGCCAGCAGATCGCGGACCACCAACACCGGGGAGCTGTTTTTT.

In this sample, this clonotype turned up a few times. The rearrangement joins TRBV11-2 to TRBJ2-7, with 8 bases aligning to TRBD2. This CDR3 contains 16 residues. The V segment lost 0 bases and the J segment 2 bases; nucleotides outside the gene matches: 6. Germline CDR1 and CDR2: SGHAT and FQNNGV. The CDR3 region is CASSLDSGGLTYEQYV. CDR3 in DNA: TGTGCCAGCAGCTTAGATTCGGGGGGGCTAACCTACGAGCAGTACGTC.

This clonotype was seen a handful of times. This chain links TRBV20-1 with TRBJ2-1; 7 bases align to TRBD2. Per germline, CDR1 DFQATT and CDR2 SNEGSKA (reference sequence). The junction had 7 bases not matched to a gene; V was cut back by 3 bases and J by 8 bases. CDR3 length: 13 amino acids. CDR3 region: CSARGGRGYEQFF. In DNA form, the CDR3 reads TGCAGTGCTAGGGGCGGGAGAGGGTATGAGCAGTTCTTC.

A few counts support this clonotype. This chain connects TRBV5-1 to TRBJ2-5, with 9 bases fitting TRBD1. Germline V gene lookup returns CDR1 SGHRS and CDR2 YFSETQ. V lost 0 bases to trimming and J lost 7 bases; unmatched junction nucleotides: 7. The CDR3 is made up of 15 amino acids. The CDR3 DNA follows: TGCGCCAGCAGCTTGGCAGGGGACAGGGATGGGACCCAGTACTTC. Its protein product is CASSLAGDRDGTQYF.

This clonotype was detected only a few times. This sequence joins TRBV7-9 and TRBJ2-5; TRBD2 aligns across 7 bases. This CDR3 is 13 amino acids long. CDR1 is SEHNR and CDR2 is FQNEAQ in the germline V gene (reference sequence). Trimming cost V 2 bases and J 5 bases; bases outside gene matches: 2. The CDR3 sequence: CASSLSGRETQYF. The CDR3 bases are TGTGCCAGCAGCTTATCCGGGAGGGAGACCCAGTACTTC.

The V call is TRBV10-3, the J call TRBJ2-3, with unresolved D. CDR1 and CDR2 from the germline V gene are ENHRY and SYGVKD. CDR3 size: 12 residues. The V end lost 7 bases, the J end lost 4 bases, and 9 bases lay between the germline ends. CDR3 protein: CAITPGPDTQYF. The CDR3 nucleotides are TGTGCCATCACTCCCGGCCCAGATACGCAGTATTTT.

This clonotype was observed a handful of times. The chain links TRBV20-1 to TRBJ1-6, with a possible D match to TRBD1 (5 bases). Germline V lookup: CDR1 DFQATT, CDR2 SNEGSKA (reference sequence). V dropped 0 bases and J dropped 1 base, with 13 bases sitting between them. The CDR3 runs 17 residues. As DNA, the CDR3 is TGCAGTGCTAGAGATCCAGGGTGGGGGTCCTATAATTCACCCCTCCACTTT. It is translated as CSARDPGWGSYNSPLHF.

This chain joins TRBV28 and TRBJ1-1, with 10 bases lining up with TRBD1. The CDR3 is made up of 14 amino acids. From germline, CDR1 is MDHEN and CDR2 SYDVKM. Trimming cost V 5 bases and J 5 bases; bases outside gene matches: 5. In DNA form, the CDR3 reads TGTGCCAGCAGTCCGGGACAGGGGTATACTGAAGCTTTCTTT. It is translated as CASSPGQGYTEAFF.

This clonotype has only a few counts. V is TRBV7-9 and J is TRBJ2-1; 7 bases fit TRBD2. With 5 bases clipped from V and 3 bases from J, the junction kept 7 bases outside the gene matches. Germline V gives CDR1 SEHNR, CDR2 FQNEAQ (reference sequence). CDR3 length: 15 residues. Written as DNA, the CDR3 is TGTGCCAGCAGCCCAGGACTAGTCAACTACAATGAGCAGTTCTTC. Protein product: CASSPGLVNYNEQFF.

This clonotype was recorded many times. V is TRBV9 and J is TRBJ2-3, with no clear D. V was cut by 2 bases and J by 3 bases, with 13 bases left in between. This CDR3 has 15 residues. Germline V CDR1 and CDR2: SGDLS, YYNGEE. CDR3: CASSVRKGWTDTQYF. The CDR3 coding sequence is TGTGCCAGCAGCGTTAGAAAAGGATGGACAGATACGCAGTATTTT.

At least ten counts were recorded for this clonotype. The chain links TRBV5-1 to TRBJ1-6; possibly TRBD1 for D (6 bases). Germline CDR1 and CDR2: SGHRS and YFSETQ. The CDR3 is made up of 15 amino acids. V lost 4 bases and J lost 3, with 11 bases in between. CDR3 sequence (DNA): TGCGCCAGCAGCACGGACAGCTTCTATAATTCACCCCTCCACTTT. It specifies CASSTDSFYNSPLHF.

This clonotype came up a few times. The DNA of the CDR3 is TGTGCCAGCAGCTTAGGAGGGAATACTGAGCAGTTCTTC. This encodes CASSLGGNTEQFF. V and J are TRBV11-3 and TRBJ2-1, with D perhaps matching TRBD2 (5 bases). The CDR3 covers 13 residues. Germline CDR1 is SGHNT and CDR2 is YENEEA. V lost 1 base and J lost 9, with 10 bases in between. Combining the CDR3 with reference TRBV11-3 and TRBJ2-1 gives the whole variable domain EAGVVQSPRYKIIEKKQPVAFWCNPISGHNTLYWYLQNLGQGPELLIRYENEEAVDDSQLPKDRFSAERLKGVDSTLKIQPAELGDSAVYLCASSLGGNTEQFFGPGTRLTVL.

This clonotype appeared many times. The J gene is TRBJ2-7, the V gene TRBV7-2, with TRBD2 matching over 15 bases. This CDR3 is built from 15 residues. V was pared by 3 bases and J by 4 bases, with 1 base of the junction left unmatched. Germline V gene lookup returns CDR1 SGHTA and CDR2 FQGNSA. The CDR3 DNA is TGTGCCAGCAGCTTGGGACTAGCGGGAGGTTACGAGCAGTACTTC. It translates to CASSLGLAGGYEQYF.

This clonotype was counted only a few times. The chain couples TRBV5-1 to TRBJ2-3, with a weak D call TRBD1 (6 bases). The germline gives CDR1 SGHRS, CDR2 YFSETQ. CDR3 length: 15 residues. With 0 bases removed from V and 3 bases from J, the gap between germline ends came to 11 bases. CDR3 region: CASSLGGGWTDTQYF. CDR3 coding DNA: TGCGCCAGCAGCTTGGGTGGGGGCTGGACAGATACGCAGTATTTT.